This T cell receptor (beta chain) was captured by sequencing in a study of shared T cell receptors in the human thymus (dated by TCRdb to the early 2020s). For the wider study: The study examined how the human thymus generates shared, self-reactive T-cell receptor alpha chains.

The library was generated by the immunoSEQ multiplex PCR assay. TCRdb obtained this table from immuneACCESS and retained in-frame rearrangements with V and J assigned. These tables miss some clones; where compared with another copy, unresolved V genes account for less than half of the shortfall, and the remainder is unexplained. The sample table records 500,000 to 850,000 clones; roughly 86% of these occur just once. The ten largest clonotypes hold roughly 0.0087% of the sample. Deletion took 6 bases off V and 0 bases off J, with a span of 9 bases between the germline ends. The germline V gene (reference sequence) specifies LNHNV as CDR1 and YYDKDF as CDR2. The CDR3 goes from the cysteine to the phenylalanine over 15 residues. The read is trimmed to its CDR3 DNA, 45 bases read in frame from base 1. This clone has only one observation. The target of this receptor is not known. Base qualities are missing; no much larger clone stands one base away. The same CDR3 also results from other DNA sequences found in this sample.

The sample also formed part of further work on human thymus T cells. From the second report: Donors were immunologically healthy infants undergoing open corrective cardiac surgery for congenital heart defects in Finland. Thymus tissue was collected as surgical resects that were removed during corrective cardiac surgery. Usage of V and J gene segments appeared to be biased in both the thymic and the peripheral blood repertoires. Highly overlapping thymic TCR repertoires among unrelated individuals were reported in the related research. The study used 7 or 8 infant thymus samples plus four related peripheral blood samples to characterize TCR alpha and beta repertoires. Donor ages ranged from about 6 to 244 days, and the cohort comprised five to seven male and a couple of female infants. Thymocytes were mechanically released from the tissue and were stored as pellets of about 8.5-31 million cells at -70 degrees C. Genomic DNA was extracted from frozen cell pellets with a QIAsymphony instrument. TCRB and TCRAD loci were amplified from a standardized quantity of quality-controlled genomic DNA using the immunoSEQ multiplex PCR assay. The amplicons spanned the V(D)J region and were long enough to cover the CDR3 and allow V and J genes to be identified. The amplicons were sequenced on an Illumina platform via the commercial immunoSEQ service. Primer bias and sequencing errors were corrected using previously described methods, and TCRAD and TCRB definitions followed the IMGT database. Analysis of the repertoires was done with immunoSEQ Analyzer 3.0 and VDJTools and included basic statistics, V/J segment usage, diversity estimates, rarefaction and pairwise overlap. Diversity was estimated with Chao1, ChaoE, Efron-Thisted, Shannon and inverse Simpson indices, and also on datasets down-sampled to the smallest sample. Repertoire overlap was determined by strict matching of CDR3 nucleotide sequence, V gene and J gene, and Jaccard-based multidimensional scaling clustering was applied. Thymus samples yielded on average approximately 800,000 unique TCRB clonotypes, compared with 80,000 to 85,000 from blood samples.

Sequencing input: thymocytes. The sequence derives from a boy in the first two years of life with a congenital heart defect. Donor details come from another sample of the same person, matched by shared clones. Recombination joined TRBV15 with TRBJ1-6; the D segment cannot be called with confidence. CDR3 reads: CATRGSSSYNSPLHF. The DNA sequence is TGTGCCACCAGGGGGAGCAGCTCCTATAATTCACCCCTCCACTTT.